These 16 T cell receptor beta chains came from one sample sequenced in a study of chemoradiotherapy in HPV16-positive cancers (dated by TCRdb to the early 2020s). To prepare the library, the immunoSEQ multiplex PCR assay was applied. Imported from immuneACCESS, the table was reduced by TCRdb to in-frame sequences with V and J called. These copies leave out some clones; in studies compared against another copy, an unresolved V gene accounts for under half, and the cause of the remainder is not known. The sample records approximately 3,200 clones, about 93% of which are singletons. The ten largest clones add up to 2% to 3% of the sample. The sequencing here drew on tumor tissue, taken from a patient who underwent chemoradiotherapy. The receptor set was obtained from a human donor with HPV-associated anogenital cancer.

This clone was found once. The chain employs TRBV5-4 and TRBJ1-4, with unresolved D. The germline V gene has CDR1 SGHNT and CDR2 YYREEE (reference sequence). The CDR3 is 16 residues long. The V and J ends lost 3 bases and 3 bases respectively, with 15 bases between them. CDR3 nucleotide sequence: TGTGCCAGCAGCTCCGATCCCCGGCCATCTAATGAAAAACTGTTTTTT. Translated, it gives CASSSDPRPSNEKLFF. The full variable domain, completed using reference TRBV5-4 and TRBJ1-4, is ETGVTQSPTHLIKTRGQQVTLRCSSQSGHNTVSWYQQALGQGPQFIFQYYREEENGRGNFPPRFSGLQFPNYSSELNVNALELDDSALYLCASSSDPRPSNEKLFFGSGTQLSVL.

Here the CDR3 DNA reads TGCGCCAGCAGCCAAGGGCAGGACAGGGGGCTTAAGGACACTGAAGCTTTCTTT. It yields the protein CASSQGQDRGLKDTEAFF. The chain links TRBV4-1 to TRBJ1-1, with 11 bases that match TRBD1. Per the germline V gene, CDR1 is MGHRA and CDR2 is YSYEKL. The junction had 10 bases not matched to a gene; V was cut back by 1 base and J by 3 bases. The CDR3 contains 18 residues.

The genes are TRBV5-1 and TRBJ1-2, with D tentatively TRBD1 (6 bases). V lost 7 bases and J 3 bases, leaving 13 bases between the germline ends. CDR1 and CDR2 (germline): SGHRS, YFSETQ. The CDR3 covers 13 residues. The CDR3 bases are TGCGCCAGCTTGGGGGCAGGGGACTATGGCTACACCTTC. This gives the protein CASLGAGDYGYTF.

The rearrangement links TRBV9 to TRBJ1-5, with 11 bases matching TRBD1. There are 15 residues in the CDR3. The V gene end was trimmed by 3 bases and the J gene end by 11 bases; junction bases not matched to a gene: 10. Germline V gives CDR1 SGDLS, CDR2 YYNGEE. CDR3 residues: CASSARDRGWWAQHF. For the CDR3, the DNA is TGTGCCAGCAGCGCCCGGGACAGGGGGTGGTGGGCCCAGCATTTT.

The chain combines TRBV15 with TRBJ1-4, with D maybe TRBD1 (5 bases). V was shortened by 0 bases and J by 4 bases, with 9 bases between the two germline ends. CDR1 and CDR2 (germline): LNHNV, YYDKDF (reference sequence). The CDR3 is 15 amino acids. CDR3 residues: CATSRDRAYNEKLFF. The DNA of the CDR3 is TGTGCCACCAGCAGAGACAGGGCCTATAATGAAAAACTGTTTTTT.

This chain uses TRBV28 with TRBJ1-1; no firm D call. The ends were cut back, 3 bases at V and 11 bases at J, with 13 bases in the middle. Germline CDR1 is MDHEN and CDR2 is SYDVKM. The CDR3 loop spans 12 amino acids. The chain's CDR3 is CASSLKGGRAFF. The CDR3 bases are TGTGCCAGCAGTTTGAAAGGAGGGAGGGCTTTCTTT.

This chain connects TRBV7-3 to TRBJ1-1, with D possibly being TRBD1 (5 bases). From germline, CDR1 is SGHTA and CDR2 FQGTGA. CDR3 size: 13 residues. Deletions cut 2 bases from V and 3 bases from J, with 7 bases between. CDR3 residues: CASSLGGDTEAFF. DNA for the CDR3: TGTGCCAGCAGCTTAGGGGGGGACACTGAAGCTTTCTTT.

This chain links TRBV19 with TRBJ2-5; TRBD2 matches at 9 bases. The CDR3 is 14 residues long. V shed 4 bases and J 5 bases; nucleotides not matched to a gene: 5. Germline values: CDR1 LNHDA, CDR2 SQIVND (reference sequence). In nucleotides, the CDR3 is TGTGCCAGTAGTACGTCTAGCGGGGTGGAGACCCAGTACTTC. Protein sequence: CASSTSSGVETQYF.

The V gene is TRBV10-2, the J gene TRBJ2-7; the match to TRBD1 covers 11 bases. V lost 10 bases and J lost 6; bases outside the gene matches: 11. Germline loops: CDR1 WSHSY, CDR2 SAAADI. The CDR3 loop spans 14 amino acids. CDR3 residues: CATRPGTGGGEQYF. The CDR3 coding sequence is TGCGCCACTCGTCCCGGGACAGGGGGTGGCGAGCAGTACTTC.

This clone has a single count. The chain has TRBV30 and TRBJ1-2, with D tentatively TRBD1 (5 bases). Looked up from germline, CDR1 is GTSNPN and CDR2 is SVGIG (reference sequence). Trimming took 7 bases from V and 0 from J, leaving 12 bases between them. This CDR3 has 13 amino acids. CDR3 sequence (DNA): TGTGCCTCCATATCAGGGACTAACTATGGCTACACCTTC. Its protein product is CASISGTNYGYTF.

The chain carries TRBV29-1 and TRBJ2-5; maybe TRBD1 (5 bases). The J call may be in error: the DNA end matches TRBJ2-7 better. Germline CDR1 reads SQVTM; CDR2 reads ANQGSEA. There are 14 residues in the CDR3. The CDR3 DNA reads TGCAGCGTTGAAGCTAATCGTCAGGGCTACGAGCAGTACTTC. This gives the protein CSVEANRQGYEQYF.

This chain uses TRBV9 with TRBJ2-2; 10 nucleotides line up with TRBD2. J gave up 0 bases and V 3 bases, and 2 bases lay outside the gene matches. Germline lookup yields CDR1 SGDLS and CDR2 YYNGEE. This CDR3 is 16 amino acids long. For the CDR3, the DNA is TGTGCCAGCAGCGCCGGACTAGCGGCGAACACCGGGGAGCTGTTTTTT. Its protein is CASSAGLAANTGELFF.

V usage is TRBV9 and J usage is TRBJ2-5; TRBD2 matches at 9 bases. The germline CDR1 and CDR2 sequences are SGDLS and YYNGEE. This CDR3 spans 18 amino acids. Trimming took 2 bases from V and 2 from J; bases not matched to a gene: 13. The chain's CDR3 is CASSVSGGGKHWQETQYF. DNA of the CDR3: TGTGCCAGCAGCGTTAGCGGGGGAGGAAAACACTGGCAAGAGACCCAGTACTTC. The full variable domain, its missing parts supplied by reference TRBV9 and TRBJ2-5, is DSGVTQTPKHLITATGQRVTLRCSPRSGDLSVYWYQQSLDQGLQFLIQYYNGEERAKGNILERFSAQQFPDLHSELNLSSLELGDSALYFCASSVSGGGKHWQETQYFGPGTRLLVL.

Concerning this clone: The CDR3 carries no conserved terminal phenylalanine or tryptophan, so it likely arises from a read error. The rearrangement links TRBV7-2 to TRBJ1-1; no definite D call. Trimming cost V 5 bases and J 1 base, with 8 bases left between them. Germline V gene sequence: CDR1 SGHTA, CDR2 FQGNSA. The CDR3 loop spans 13 amino acids. Here the CDR3 reads CASSLTWNTEAFS. The CDR3 nucleotides read TGTGCCAGCAGCCTGACTTGGAACACTGAAGCTTTCTCT.

Only a few counts were recorded for this clone. The chain links TRBV10-1 to TRBJ2-7, with D perhaps being TRBD1 or TRBD2 (5 bases each). V lost 3 bases and J 6 bases, leaving 15 bases between the germline ends. There are 14 residues in the CDR3. Germline V lookup: CDR1 WNHNN, CDR2 SYGVQD (reference sequence). DNA for the CDR3: TGCGCCAGCAGTGAAACGCGAGGGACCGCCGAGCAGTACTTC. As protein: CASSETRGTAEQYF.

The V gene is TRBV28, the J gene TRBJ1-2, with D possibly being TRBD1 (5 bases). From germline, CDR1 is MDHEN and CDR2 SYDVKM. Deletions cut 6 bases from V and 2 bases from J, with 10 bases between. The CDR3 runs to 13 residues. CDR3 in DNA: TGTGCCAGCAGGGAGACAGCGAACTATGGCTACACCTTC. Translated: CASRETANYGYTF.